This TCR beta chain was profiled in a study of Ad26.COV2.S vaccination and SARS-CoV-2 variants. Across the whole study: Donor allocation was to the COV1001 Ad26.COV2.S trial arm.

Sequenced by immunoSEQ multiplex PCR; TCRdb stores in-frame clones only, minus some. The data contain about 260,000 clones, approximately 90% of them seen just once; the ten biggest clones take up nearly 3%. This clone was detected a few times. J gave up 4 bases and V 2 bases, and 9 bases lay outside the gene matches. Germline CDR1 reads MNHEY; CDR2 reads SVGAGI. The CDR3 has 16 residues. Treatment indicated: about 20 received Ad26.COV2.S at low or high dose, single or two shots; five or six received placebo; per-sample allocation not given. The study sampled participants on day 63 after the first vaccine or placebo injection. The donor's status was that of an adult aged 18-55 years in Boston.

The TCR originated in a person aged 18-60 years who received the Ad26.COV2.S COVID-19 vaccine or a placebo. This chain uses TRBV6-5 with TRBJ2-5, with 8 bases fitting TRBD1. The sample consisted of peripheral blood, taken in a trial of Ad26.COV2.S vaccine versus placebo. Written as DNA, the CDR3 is TGTGCCAGCAGTTACGCCTTAGGACAGGGCGCAGAGACCCAGTACTTC. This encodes CASSYALGQGAETQYF.